These 23 T cell receptor beta chains came from one sample sequenced in a study of T cells in Graves' hyperthyroidism and ophthalmopathy. Amplification targeted TCR beta CDR3 regions from RNA transcripts. The HTBI primer set drove a first-round RT-PCR of the TCR CDR3. TCRdb recomputed calls from the multiplex PCR reads with MiXCR, one row per CDR3 protein. The sample yields around 700,000 distinct CDR3 sequences, 35% seen once. The sequenced material came from blood. The receptors here all came from a woman in her thirties or forties with Graves' hyperthyroidism.

The chain joins TRBV10-1 to TRBJ2-6; 8 positions match TRBD1. The length of the CDR3 is 17 residues. Germline CDR1 reads WNHNN; CDR2 reads SYGVQD (reference sequence). V dropped 2 bases and J dropped 4; count of bases not matched to a gene: 7. The CDR3 DNA reads as TGCGCCAGCAGTGAGAAAGTGGACAGGGACGGGGCCAACGTCCTGACTTTC. Protein product: CASSEKVDRDGANVLTF.

Points on this clonotype: This may stem from a read error, because a much larger clone lies one nucleotide away. The chain recombines TRBV7-2 with TRBJ2-1; D unclear. The CDR3 sequence is 14 residues long. The V and J ends lost 3 bases and 10 bases respectively, with 16 bases between them. Germline V CDR1 and CDR2: SGHTA, FQGNSA. The CDR3 region is CASSFEPQGPEQFF. The DNA for the CDR3 is TGTGCCAGCAGCTTTGAACCACAAGGGCCCGAGCAGTTCTTC. Full variable domain (remainder filled in from reference TRBV7-2 and TRBJ2-1): GAGVSQSPSNKVTEKGKDVELRCDPISGHTALYWYRQSLGQGLEFLIYFQGNSAPDKSGLPSDRFSAERTGGSVSTLTIQRTQQEDSAVYLCASSFEPQGPEQFFGPGTRLTVL.

The table lists this clonotype with many counts. The CDR3 coding sequence is TGTGCCAGCAGGGCCCCGGGCGGCTATGGCTACACCTTC. This codes for CASRAPGGYGYTF. V is TRBV2 and J is TRBJ1-2; D is unclear. There are 13 residues in the CDR3. V was pared by 6 bases and J by 4 bases, with 12 bases between. The germline V gene encodes CDR1 SNHLY and CDR2 FYNNEI.

This clonotype appeared many times. The chain has TRBV7-6 and TRBJ1-1; D gene unclear. The germline V and J ends were trimmed by 2 bases and 4 bases, with 11 bases remaining between them. Per the germline V gene, CDR1 is SGHVS and CDR2 is FNYEAQ. The CDR3 length is 14 residues. CDR3 DNA sequence: TGTGCCAGCAGCTTATTTGGCGGTGGCACTGAAGCTTTCTTT. This gives the protein CASSLFGGGTEAFF.

The chain couples TRBV5-1 to TRBJ2-3, with D hard to call. The CDR3 extends over 14 amino acids. Germline V gives CDR1 SGHRS, CDR2 YFSETQ. The V end lost 4 bases, the J end lost 0 bases, and 9 bases lay between the germline ends. The CDR3 region is CASSRESSTDTQYF. DNA of the CDR3: TGCGCCAGCAGCCGAGAAAGTAGCACAGATACGCAGTATTTT.

A single count supports this clonotype. Relative to the germline gene, one junction end is altered; a read error may explain this. The chain links TRBV6-6 to TRBJ1-1, with D unresolved. Germline values: CDR1 MNHNY, CDR2 SVGAGI (reference sequence). The CDR3 spans 14 residues. The CDR3 protein is CASSSLERNTEASF. The CDR3 bases are TGTGCCAGCAGTTCCCTCGAGCGGAACACTGAAGCTTCCTTT.

This clonotype was seen ten or more times. The CDR3 region is CASMTGNYEQYF. In nucleotides, the CDR3 is TGTGCCAGCATGACAGGGAACTACGAGCAGTACTTC. The chain joins TRBV6-1 to TRBJ2-7, with 7 positions matching TRBD1. Per germline, CDR1 MNHNS and CDR2 SASEGT. This CDR3 is built from 12 residues. V lost 7 bases, J lost 3 bases, and 3 bases stayed unmatched.

V usage is TRBV7-2 and J usage is TRBJ2-7; D is perhaps TRBD1 or TRBD2 (5 bases each). The CDR3 has 16 residues. CDR1 and CDR2 from the germline V gene are SGHTA and FQGNSA. V was shortened by 5 bases and J by 0 bases, with 17 bases between the two germline ends. The CDR3 loop is CASSRTTGTRSYEQYF. The DNA of the CDR3 is TGTGCCAGCAGCAGAACGACCGGGACCCGCTCCTACGAGCAGTACTTC.

As for this clonotype: One junction end does not reproduce the germline sequence, and a read error may be involved. The gene calls are TRBV24-1 and TRBJ2-7; the match to TRBD1 covers 7 bases. The CDR3 has 15 amino acids. The V gene's germline CDR1 is KGHDR and CDR2 SFDVKD. CDR3 region: CASSLRGGRFAEQYF. The CDR3 nucleotides read TGTGCCAGCAGTTTACGAGGGGGCCGGTTCGCCGAGCAGTACTTC.

Comments on this clonotype: The germline gene is not matched at one end of the junction; a read error may be the cause. The chain combines TRBV10-2 with TRBJ2-7, with D possibly being TRBD2 (6 bases). In germline, CDR1 is WSHSY, CDR2 SAAADI. The length of the CDR3 is 13 residues. As DNA, the CDR3 is TGTGCCCATACGGACTTCAGCGGGTTGGAGCAGTACTTC. It encodes CAHTDFSGLEQYF.

This clonotype was counted between two and nine times. The chain recombines TRBV12-3 or TRBV12-4 with TRBJ1-1; TRBD1 might be the D (6 bases). This CDR3 has 15 residues. The germline V and J ends were trimmed by 3 bases and 1 base, with 12 bases remaining between them. The CDR3 nucleotides are TGTGCCAGCAGTTTGATTTCGGGGGCGAACACTGAAGCTTTCTTT. It codes for CASSLISGANTEAFF.

On this clonotype itself: A junction end diverges from the germline sequence, so it may reflect a read error. The chain uses TRBV4-3 and TRBJ1-1; D remains ambiguous. Germline lookup yields CDR1 LGHNA and CDR2 YSLEER. The CDR3 sequence is 15 residues long. CDR3 sequence reads: CASSQDGREDTEAFF. The DNA for the CDR3 is TGCGCCAGCAGCCAAGACGGGAGGGAAGACACTGAAGCCTTCTTT.

This clonotype was counted ten times or more. The chain recombines TRBV14 with TRBJ1-3; 10 bases agree with TRBD1. The CDR3 is 17 amino acids. J was trimmed by 0 bases and V by 5 bases; bases with no gene match: 7. CDR1 is SGHDN, CDR2 FVKESK, per germline. The CDR3 loop is CASSLPGQGRSGNTIYF. CDR3 bases: TGTGCCAGCAGCTTACCGGGACAGGGGCGCTCTGGAAACACCATATATTTT.

This chain joins TRBV29-1 and TRBJ1-1, with a possible D match to TRBD1 (5 bases). CDR1 and CDR2 from the germline V gene are SQVTM and ANQGSEA. V lost 4 bases to trimming and J lost 8 bases, with 20 bases between them. CDR3 size: 14 residues. The CDR3 loop reads CSVGPGGWSREAFF. DNA for the CDR3: TGCAGCGTTGGCCCGGGGGGGTGGTCAAGAGAAGCTTTCTTT.

The chain has TRBV4-3 and TRBJ2-3, with D unresolved. Trimming removed 0 bases from V and 3 bases from J, with 10 bases in between. The germline gives CDR1 LGHNA, CDR2 YSLEER. This CDR3 has 15 amino acids. CDR3 DNA: TGCGCCAGCAGCCAAGACATAGGTGAAACAGATACGCAGTATTTT. Translated, it gives CASSQDIGETDTQYF.

The chain joins TRBV20-1 to TRBJ2-5; TRBD2 aligns across 15 bases. Germline V gene data show CDR1 as DFQATT and CDR2 as SNEGSKA (reference sequence). J lost 4 bases, V lost 6 bases, and 12 bases had no gene match. This CDR3 is built from 17 residues. DNA of the CDR3: TGCAGTGCCCCCGGGGGACTAGCGGGAGGACGCCGAGAGACCCAGTACTTC. This codes for CSAPGGLAGGRRETQYF.

The CDR3 protein is CSAPGGSRYEQYF. CDR3 nucleotides: TGCAGTGCTCCGGGGGGTTCCCGTTACGAGCAGTACTTC. J is TRBJ2-7 and V is TRBV20-1, with 7 bases that match TRBD2. Germline V gene data show CDR1 as DFQATT and CDR2 as SNEGSKA (reference sequence). V lost 5 bases, J lost 4 bases, and 8 bases stayed unmatched. The CDR3 sequence is 13 residues long.

The chain has TRBV6-5 and TRBJ1-1; TRBD1 matches at 10 bases. The CDR3 spans 15 residues. Germline CDR1 MNHEY, CDR2 SVGAGI. V was clipped by 5 bases and J by 3 bases; unmatched bases: 6. CDR3 residues: CASSQGQGHDTEAFF. The CDR3 DNA sequence: TGTGCCAGCAGTCAGGGACAGGGGCATGACACTGAAGCTTTCTTT.

In its sample, this clonotype was seen a few times. Given a much more abundant clone one base away, this may be a read error. This likely comes from a read error, as the CDR3 has no conserved phenylalanine or tryptophan at its end. This chain uses TRBV19 with TRBJ1-1; D ambiguous. The ends were cut back, 5 bases at V and 5 bases at J, with 12 bases in the middle. The CDR3 extends over 13 amino acids. Germline V gene lookup returns CDR1 LNHDA and CDR2 SQIVND (reference sequence). The CDR3 nucleotides are TGTGCCAGTAGTGACTGGACGGGTACTGAAGCTTTCCTT. Its protein is CASSDWTGTEAFL.

This clonotype was counted many times. The J gene is TRBJ1-1, the V gene TRBV12-3 or TRBV12-4; D not certain. Trimming removed 7 bases from V and 5 bases from J, with 8 bases in between. The CDR3 has 11 residues. DNA for the CDR3: TGTGCCAGCAAGAAAGTTACTGAAGCTTTCTTT. This gives the protein CASKKVTEAFF.

This clonotype has a count of ten or more. The V call is TRBV6-5, the J call TRBJ1-2; 8 bases agree with TRBD1. The CDR3 runs to 13 residues. Looked up from germline, CDR1 is MNHEY and CDR2 is SVGAGI. Trimming cost V 6 bases and J 12 bases; bases outside gene matches: 12. CDR3 residues: CASRHGQGDRNTF. CDR3 sequence (DNA): TGTGCCAGCAGACACGGACAGGGTGATAGAAACACCTTC.

This clonotype came up many times. The chain uses TRBV20-1 and TRBJ2-7; D gene ambiguous. The germline V gene encodes CDR1 DFQATT and CDR2 SNEGSKA (reference sequence). V lost 1 base, J lost 6 bases, and 19 bases lay in between. The CDR3 loop spans 15 amino acids. This CDR3 reads CSARGARVEPGEQYF. The CDR3, as DNA: TGCAGTGCTAGAGGGGCCCGTGTTGAACCGGGCGAGCAGTACTTC.

This clonotype was recorded at least ten times. V and J are TRBV20-1 and TRBJ1-4; maybe TRBD1 (5 bases). The CDR3 extends over 13 amino acids. Germline assignment: CDR1 DFQATT and CDR2 SNEGSKA (reference sequence). V lost 3 bases to trimming and J lost 8 bases, with 13 bases between them. The DNA for the CDR3 is TGCAGTGCTAGTCTAGGGGTCAAGGAAAAACTGTTTTTT. Translation: CSASLGVKEKLFF.